One sample yielded the 28 T cell receptor beta chains listed below, sequenced in a study of siplizumab effects on memory and regulatory T cells. TCRdb's table, derived via immunoSEQ multiplex PCR, lists solely in-frame clones and lacks some. This table holds 100,000 or so clones, 92% found once. Source material: Tregs sorted from blood. The receptors were gathered from a human donor in good health.

The chain recombines TRBV5-1 with TRBJ1-1; D is unclear. The CDR3 contains 15 residues. Germline V gene sequence: CDR1 SGHRS, CDR2 YFSETQ. Between the trimmed V and J ends, which lost 0 bases and 0 bases, there was a span of 9 bases. In DNA, the CDR3 is TGCGCCAGCAGCTTGGAACCCGAGTTGAACACTGAAGCTTTCTTT. Amino acid sequence: CASSLEPELNTEAFF.

The chain recombines TRBV5-4 with TRBJ2-1; 8 bases match TRBD2. The trim removed 1 base at V and 4 bases at J, leaving 4 bases unmatched. The germline V gene encodes CDR1 SGHNT and CDR2 YYREEE (reference sequence). The CDR3 runs 15 residues. The CDR3 loop is CASSLWASGYNEQFF. CDR3 DNA: TGTGCCAGCAGCTTGTGGGCTAGCGGGTACAATGAGCAGTTCTTC.

This clone was seen a handful of times. The chain recombines TRBV5-1 with TRBJ2-3; TRBD2 matches at 8 bases. Germline V gives CDR1 SGHRS, CDR2 YFSETQ. V gave up 9 bases and J gave up 4 bases; unmatched junction bases: 10. The CDR3 has 14 amino acids. This chain's CDR3 is CAINLAGTPDTQYF. CDR3 in DNA: TGCGCCATCAATCTAGCGGGCACCCCAGATACGCAGTATTTT.

The V gene is TRBV19, the J gene TRBJ1-2; D unresolved. This CDR3 comprises 15 residues. V shed 0 bases and J shed 4 bases, with 12 bases lying between them. The germline V gene encodes CDR1 LNHDA and CDR2 SQIVND (reference sequence). CDR3 residues: CASSIETGPTYGYTF. For the CDR3, the DNA is TGTGCCAGTAGTATAGAAACCGGGCCCACCTATGGCTACACCTTC.

V and J are TRBV2 and TRBJ2-7; D possibly uses TRBD1 or TRBD2 (5 bases each). The CDR3 covers 14 residues. V lost 5 bases to trimming and J lost 2 bases, with 13 bases between them. Germline V lookup: CDR1 SNHLY, CDR2 FYNNEI. The DNA for the CDR3 is TGTGCCAGCAGTCCGGGACCGAGACCCTACGAGCAGTACTTC. This codes for CASSPGPRPYEQYF.

The chain is built from TRBV6-5 and TRBJ2-1; 7 bases map to TRBD2. V trimming: 5 bases; J trimming: 7 bases; junction bases outside the gene matches: 8. The CDR3 has 14 residues. In germline, CDR1 is MNHEY, CDR2 SVGAGI. The CDR3 DNA is TGTGCCAGCAGTCCCACGGGGGGACGAAATGAGCAGTTCTTC. It yields the protein CASSPTGGRNEQFF.

The rearrangement uses TRBV6-5 and TRBJ2-7, with TRBD2 as a possible D gene (6 bases). Germline V gives CDR1 MNHEY, CDR2 SVGAGI. V lost 1 base, J lost 4 bases, and 11 bases lay in between. CDR3 length: 14 residues. CDR3: CASSYYSGSYEQYF. CDR3 DNA: TGTGCCAGCAGTTACTATAGCGGAAGTTACGAGCAGTACTTC.

The chain is built from TRBV29-1 and TRBJ1-2; a weak D match, TRBD1 (5 bases). Deletions cut 4 bases from V and 4 bases from J, with 10 bases between. The CDR3 consists of 12 residues. CDR1 and CDR2 from the germline V gene are SQVTM and ANQGSEA. CDR3 sequence: CSVVGLLYGYTF. CDR3 DNA sequence: TGCAGCGTTGTGGGACTTCTCTATGGCTACACCTTC.

This clone was seen more than once but under ten times. This chain joins TRBV7-9 and TRBJ2-7; tentatively, D is TRBD1 (7 bases). The CDR3 has 16 amino acids. V was pared by 3 bases and J by 0 bases, with 15 bases between. Germline CDR1 is SEHNR and CDR2 is FQNEAQ (reference sequence). The CDR3, as DNA: TGTGCCAGCAGCTTTGGCCGGGGGACAGACTCCTACGAGCAGTACTTC. As protein: CASSFGRGTDSYEQYF.

This clone came up a few times. The chain is built from TRBV27 and TRBJ1-1, with D possibly being TRBD1 (6 bases). This CDR3 has 15 residues. Germline V gene sequence: CDR1 MNHEY, CDR2 SMNVEV (reference sequence). V was cut by 0 bases and J by 2 bases, with 10 bases left in between. The CDR3 bases are TGTGCCAGCAGTTTATCTATACAGGGCAACACTGAAGCTTTCTTT. This sequence encodes CASSLSIQGNTEAFF.

This rearrangement joins TRBV6-5 to TRBJ2-2; 7 nucleotides align to TRBD1. The ends lost 6 bases at V and 5 bases at J; junction bases unmatched: 9. Germline CDR1 reads MNHEY; CDR2 reads SVGAGI. This CDR3 is built from 15 residues. CDR3 loop: CASRNRGWNTGELFF. The CDR3 DNA follows: TGTGCCAGCAGAAACAGGGGTTGGAATACCGGGGAGCTGTTTTTT.

The J gene is TRBJ1-2, the V gene TRBV30; TRBD1 matches 11 bases. Germline lookup yields CDR1 GTSNPN and CDR2 SVGIG (reference sequence). CDR3 size: 13 residues. J lost 7 bases, V lost 1 base, and 2 bases had no gene match. In DNA form, the CDR3 reads TGTGCCTGGAGTGCGGGGACAGGGGGTGGCTACACCTTC. Amino acids: CAWSAGTGGGYTF.

The chain joins TRBV18 to TRBJ1-5; the D gene is possibly TRBD1 (5 bases). Trimming removed 3 bases at V and 3 bases at J, with 9 bases between. The CDR3 totals 14 residues. The V gene's germline CDR1 is KGHSH and CDR2 LQKENI. The CDR3 DNA reads TGTGCCAGCTCACCTGGGGGGGACAATCAGCCCCAGCATTTT. It translates to CASSPGGDNQPQHF.

In its sample, this clone was seen a few times. The rearrangement uses TRBV19 and TRBJ1-5, with D perhaps TRBD1 (5 bases). Between the trimmed V and J ends, which lost 4 bases and 0 bases, there was a span of 10 bases. This CDR3 is 15 amino acids long. Germline V gene data show CDR1 as LNHDA and CDR2 as SQIVND (reference sequence). This CDR3 reads CASSTQEGSNQPQHF. CDR3 coding DNA: TGTGCCAGTAGTACACAGGAGGGTAGCAATCAGCCCCAGCATTTT.

The CDR3 DNA reads as TGCGCCAGCAGCCCGGGCCGGGACTCCAGTCGGGACTATGGCTACACCTTC. Translating it yields CASSPGRDSSRDYGYTF. The V and J genes are TRBV5-1 and TRBJ1-2, with D possibly matching TRBD1 (5 bases). Trimming shortened V by 4 bases and J by 3 bases, and 22 bases separated the two germline ends. CDR3 length: 17 amino acids. From germline, CDR1 is SGHRS and CDR2 YFSETQ.

The rearrangement joins TRBV10-1 to TRBJ2-3; D gene unclear. Germline CDR1 WNHNN, CDR2 SYGVQD (reference sequence). There are 11 residues in the CDR3. V lost 8 bases and J 5 bases, leaving 8 bases between the germline ends. The CDR3, as DNA: TGCGCCAGCGGGATTGGAGATACGCAGTATTTT. Amino acids: CASGIGDTQYF.

This chain uses TRBV19 with TRBJ2-7; the D gene is possibly TRBD2 (6 bases). Trimming cost V 3 bases and J 4 bases, with 16 bases left between them. The CDR3 totals 15 residues. Germline loops: CDR1 LNHDA, CDR2 SQIVND (reference sequence). CDR3 loop: CASSMRSGVNYEQYF. CDR3 DNA: TGTGCCAGTAGTATGAGATCGGGAGTAAATTACGAGCAGTACTTC.

The chain has TRBV27 and TRBJ2-7; 13 positions match TRBD2. This CDR3 is built from 14 residues. J was trimmed by 6 bases and V by 5 bases; bases with no gene match: 4. Per the germline V gene, CDR1 is MNHEY and CDR2 is SMNVEV (reference sequence). The CDR3 DNA is TGTGCCAGCAGTGGACTAGCGGGAGTAATCGAGCAGTACTTC. Translation gives CASSGLAGVIEQYF.

The chain employs TRBV28 and TRBJ2-7; 9 bases are a match to TRBD1. V shed 6 bases, J shed 6 bases, and the junction held 9 bases outside the gene matches. This CDR3 contains 14 residues. Germline V gives CDR1 MDHEN, CDR2 SYDVKM. The DNA of the CDR3 is TGTGCCAGCAGAATTCCGGGACAGGGTCGCGAGCAGTACTTC. Translated, it gives CASRIPGQGREQYF. Using reference TRBV28 and TRBJ2-7 for the parts outside the CDR3, the full variable domain is DVKVTQSSRYLVKRTGEKVFLECVQDMDHENMFWYRQDPGLGLRLIYFSYDVKMKEKGDIPEGYSVSREKKERFSLILESASTNQTSMYLCASRIPGQGREQYFGPGTRLTVT.

The chain couples TRBV11-2 to TRBJ2-7; D not resolved. The V gene's germline CDR1 is SGHAT and CDR2 FQNNGV. The germline V and J ends were trimmed by 0 bases and 0 bases, with 6 bases remaining between them. The CDR3 totals 14 residues. CDR3 in amino acids: CASSLDTLSYEQYF. The CDR3 region has the DNA TGTGCCAGCAGCTTAGACACCCTCTCCTACGAGCAGTACTTC.

With respect to this clone: A junction end diverges from the germline sequence, so it may reflect a read error. V gene TRBV18 combines with J gene TRBJ2-2, with a tentative D call TRBD2 (6 bases). CDR1 is KGHSH and CDR2 is LQKENI in the germline V gene. CDR3 length: 13 amino acids. The CDR3 region has the DNA TGCTGGTTCGTGGGGAGGCGGGCCGGGGAGCTGTTTTTT. The encoded protein is CWFVGRRAGELFF.

This chain uses TRBV13 with TRBJ2-7; no clear D gene. The CDR3 has 13 amino acids. Trimming removed 7 bases at V and 4 bases at J, with 14 bases between. In germline, CDR1 is PRHDT, CDR2 FYEKMQ (reference sequence). The DNA for the CDR3 is TGTGCCAGCACCGATGGCCGGAGATACGAGCAGTACTTC. As protein: CASTDGRRYEQYF.

The V and J genes are TRBV15 and TRBJ2-7; 11 bases are shared with TRBD1. V dropped 2 bases and J dropped 7; count of bases not matched to a gene: 4. There are 14 residues in the CDR3. Germline CDR1 LNHNV, CDR2 YYDKDF (reference sequence). CDR3 sequence reads: CATSRWGQGGEQYF. CDR3 nucleotide sequence: TGTGCCACCAGCAGATGGGGACAGGGGGGAGAGCAGTACTTC.

This clone was seen just once. J is TRBJ2-3 and V is TRBV5-1, with 13 bases aligning to TRBD2. J was trimmed by 1 base and V by 4 bases; bases with no gene match: 9. The CDR3 totals 18 residues. Germline-derived CDR1 and CDR2 are SGHRS and YFSETQ. The CDR3 region is CASSTGLAGKGGTDTQYF. As DNA, the CDR3 is TGCGCCAGCAGCACGGGACTAGCGGGAAAGGGTGGCACAGATACGCAGTATTTT.

The chain links TRBV4-1 to TRBJ2-5; 7 bases agree with TRBD1. The end of the DNA aligns better with TRBJ2-7, so the J call may be wrong. CDR1 and CDR2 from the germline V gene are MGHRA and YSYEKL. The CDR3 is made up of 15 amino acids. CDR3 nucleotide sequence: TGCGCCAGCAGCCAAGTAAGCGACAGGGACTACGAGCAGTACTTC. Its translation is CASSQVSDRDYEQYF.

The gene calls are TRBV7-9 and TRBJ2-1, with TRBD2 matching 8 bases. Germline CDR1 reads SEHNR; CDR2 reads FQNEAQ (reference sequence). The CDR3 has 18 residues. V lost 1 base to trimming and J lost 0 bases; unmatched junction nucleotides: 8. The CDR3 is CASSLGLLAESSYNEQFF. Here the CDR3 DNA reads TGTGCCAGCAGCTTAGGCCTACTAGCGGAAAGCTCCTACAATGAGCAGTTCTTC.

This chain connects TRBV29-1 to TRBJ2-2; the match to TRBD2 covers 11 bases. The germline gives CDR1 SQVTM, CDR2 ANQGSEA. The CDR3 covers 17 residues. This CDR3 reads CREAGTSGETNTGELFF. CDR3 sequence (DNA): TGCAGGGAGGCGGGGACTAGCGGTGAAACGAACACCGGGGAGCTGTTTTTT.

This chain links TRBV5-1 with TRBJ2-3; 7 bases are a match to TRBD2. There are 16 residues in the CDR3. J lost 3 bases, V lost 2 bases, and 9 bases had no gene match. Germline V gene lookup returns CDR1 SGHRS and CDR2 YFSETQ. CDR3 protein: CASSFGGGPWTDTQYF. CDR3 bases: TGCGCCAGCAGCTTTGGGGGAGGGCCGTGGACAGATACGCAGTATTTT.